This T cell receptor beta chain was retrieved from a study of siplizumab effects on memory and regulatory T cells (dated by TCRdb to between 2018 and 2020). Context from the whole study: The effect of the anti-CD2 antibody siplizumab on alloreactive T-cell subsets was examined in allogeneic mixed lymphocyte reactions constructed from human PBMCs.

Overall study results and their limits: Compared with memory T cells, unstimulated naive T cells appeared more diverse, and naive cells seemed to make a substantial contribution to the alloresponse. About 75-97% of proliferating CD4+ or CD8+ clones could not be given a naive or memory phenotype. Siplizumab significantly lowered the cumulative frequency of alloreactive sequences that could be traced to unstimulated CD4+ memory T cells. Among mappable alloreactive CD4+ clones, the Treg-derived fraction averaged nearly 70% with siplizumab versus around 27% in control reactions. Whether proliferating Tregs from siplizumab cultures actually had suppressive function was not functionally confirmed. Sequences below about 10^-5 frequency were poorly captured, so only a minor fraction of alloreactive clones could be mapped to unstimulated subsets.

Receptor libraries were prepared by the immunoSEQ multiplex PCR assay. About 9.1 x 10^4 TCR templates per sample were assayed on the deep sequencing platform. Genomic DNA extracted from sorted T cells was the material used for TCRbeta CDR3 sequencing. Per the authors' processing: Clonal analysis of TCRbeta CDR3 data was done in the R programming language. Comparing unstimulated samples against CFSE-low samples taken after the reaction was how alloreactive CD4+ and CD8+ clones were defined. Regulatory or non-regulatory origin of alloreactive CD4+ clones was assigned by matching sequences to the sorted unstimulated Treg and non-Treg repertoires. This immuneACCESS table, as held by TCRdb, lists in-frame sequences with V and J called but not all clones. Of the missing ones, under half trace to an unresolved V gene in checked studies; the others have no known cause. Clone size and V and J calls were adopted from that table, with D and trimming inferred from the DNA. For this sample the table gives about 100,000 clones, of which around 94% were detected only once. The ten largest account for about 0.6% of the sample.

TCRbeta CDR3 sequencing was performed on sorted unstimulated T cells and on proliferating T cells recovered from mixed lymphocyte reactions. Fresh whole blood from fewer than 12 HLA-typed healthy donors was used to isolate PBMCs. Unstimulated CD4+ regulatory T cells were FACS-sorted to map the origin of alloreactive clones. Worth noting for this clone: Its binding antigen is unknown. Per-base quality was not reported, and no clone a single base away is much larger than it.

Measured from the cysteine to the phenylalanine, the CDR3 is 16 residues long. The DNA shown is the 48-base CDR3, in frame from base 1. The germline V end is reduced by 10 bases and the J end by 3 bases; junction bases left unmatched: 15. The germline V gene (reference sequence) gives CDR1 as LNHDA and CDR2 as SQIVND. This chain joins TRBV19 to TRBJ2-7; 10 nucleotides in the junction match TRBD1. The sequenced sample consisted of Tregs sorted from blood. The receptor was isolated from a human donor in good health. The CDR3 protein: CATGQGVTRDRYEQYF. The DNA sequence is TGTGCCACCGGACAGGGGGTTACGCGGGACCGCTACGAGCAGTACTTC.